Listed below are T cell receptor beta chains from one sample, sequenced in a study of radiotherapy plus CTLA-4 blockade in lung cancer. The method was immunoSEQ multiplex PCR; TCRdb's version includes in-frame clones alone and lacks a portion of them. Found here are approximately 89,000 clones, about 83% of them singletons; the top ten hold just over 14%. This specimen was peripheral blood, taken from a patient treated with radiotherapy plus ipilimumab. These receptors all come from a human donor with non-small cell lung cancer that progressed on radiotherapy plus ipilimumab. Both conserved end residues are part of each CDR3. Each record gives: V gene, J gene, clone size, D gene, CDR3 protein, CDR3 DNA. The D gene is left open where the match is weak. Where a row states a size, it is once, few, many or the class of an expanded clone; other rows omit it.

TRBV6-1	TRBJ1-3	few	TRBD1	CASSEGDSSGNTIYF	TGTGCCAGCAGTGAGGGGGACAGCTCTGGAAACACCATATATTTT
TRBV29-1	TRBJ2-3	few	-	CTVSLGTRSPDTQYF	TGCACCGTGTCGCTGGGGACCCGCAGTCCAGATACGCAGTATTTT
TRBV19	TRBJ2-2	-	TRBD2	CASSISSGRARGTGELFF	TGTGCCAGTAGTATAAGTAGCGGGAGGGCCAGAGGGACCGGGGAGCTGTTTTTT
TRBV19	TRBJ1-2	-	-	CASSIPGYGYTF	TGTGCCAGTAGTATTCCGGGGTATGGCTACACCTTC
TRBV19	TRBJ1-6	once	TRBD1	CASSPRQGSSYNSPLHF	TGTGCCAGTAGTCCCCGACAGGGAAGCTCCTATAATTCACCCCTCCACTTT
TRBV27	TRBJ1-5	-	TRBD1	CASSRTGTGAGNQPQHF	TGTGCCAGCAGTAGAACCGGGACAGGGGCAGGCAATCAGCCCCAGCATTTT
TRBV27	TRBJ2-5	once	-	CASSPGRRETQYF	TGTGCCAGCAGTCCGGGCCGAAGAGAGACCCAGTACTTC
TRBV5-4	TRBJ2-1	-	-	CASSLGYEQFF	TGTGCCAGCAGCTTGGGATATGAGCAGTTCTTC
TRBV28	TRBJ1-5	-	-	CASTSPAISLPSNQPQHF	TGTGCCAGCACTTCCCCCGCCATTTCTCTTCCTAGCAATCAGCCCCAGCATTTT
TRBV5-1	TRBJ2-1	once	-	CASYPQGIGNEQFF	TGCGCCAGCTACCCACAGGGAATAGGGAATGAGCAGTTCTTC
TRBV29-1	TRBJ1-1	-	TRBD1	CSVRGTENTEAFF	TGCAGCGTCCGCGGGACAGAGAACACTGAAGCTTTCTTT
TRBV30	TRBJ2-3	-	TRBD2	CAWSWSGGTDTQYF	TGTGCCTGGAGCTGGAGCGGGGGCACAGATACGCAGTATTTT
TRBV5-1	TRBJ2-4	-	-	CASSLFRENIQYF	TGCGCCAGCAGCTTGTTTCGGGAAAACATTCAGTACTTC
TRBV30	TRBJ2-7	-	-	CAGAGPGYEQYF	TGTGCCGGGGCAGGCCCGGGCTACGAGCAGTACTTC
TRBV5-6	TRBJ2-1	-	-	CASSFIRYNEQFF	TGTGCCAGCAGCTTTATCCGTTACAATGAGCAGTTCTTC
TRBV7-3	TRBJ2-3	-	-	CASSFGGPSTDTQYF	TGTGCCAGCAGCTTCGGGGGGCCTAGCACAGATACGCAGTATTTT
TRBV25-1	TRBJ1-2	once	-	CASRGNNYGYTF	TGTGCCAGCAGAGGCAACAACTATGGCTACACCTTC
TRBV29-1	TRBJ2-2	few	TRBD1	CSVRAGTGHTGELFF	TGCAGCGTCCGGGCCGGGACAGGGCACACCGGGGAGCTGTTTTTT
TRBV29-1	TRBJ2-1	-	TRBD1	CSVEGTGRSYNEQFF	TGCAGCGTAGAGGGGACAGGGAGGTCCTACAATGAGCAGTTCTTC
TRBV29-1	TRBJ2-5	-	-	CSALQETQYF	TGCAGCGCCCTCCAAGAGACCCAGTACTTC
TRBV5-1	TRBJ2-7	-	TRBD1	CASSDSRRDRGLGQYF	TGCGCCAGCAGCGACTCCCGTCGAGACAGGGGGCTGGGGCAGTACTTC
TRBV27	TRBJ2-1	-	TRBD2	CASTTSGGKTWAEQFF	TGTGCCAGCACCACTAGCGGGGGGAAGACTTGGGCTGAGCAGTTCTTC
TRBV2	TRBJ1-2	-	-	CASINRALSPYGYTF	TGTGCCAGCATCAACAGGGCCCTCTCCCCCTATGGCTACACCTTC
TRBV19	TRBJ2-3	-	TRBD2	CASSIGLAGTDTQYF	TGTGCCAGTAGTATTGGGCTAGCGGGCACAGATACGCAGTATTTT
TRBV6-5	TRBJ1-1	-	-	CASSPRSSGEAFF	TGTGCCAGCAGTCCCCGTTCCAGTGGGGAAGCTTTCTTT
TRBV29-1	TRBJ2-7	-	-	CSVAGGGGDYEQYF	TGCAGCGTTGCCGGTGGAGGGGGAGACTACGAGCAGTACTTC
TRBV20-1	TRBJ1-1	-	-	CSANRNTEAFF	TGCAGTGCTAACAGGAACACTGAAGCTTTCTTT
TRBV30	TRBJ1-2	-	-	CAWSVSGGGRGGYTF	TGTGCCTGGAGTGTAAGCGGGGGGGGACGAGGGGGCTACACCTTC
TRBV5-1	TRBJ1-3	-	-	CASSLGPSGAGNTIYF	TGCGCCAGCAGCTTGGGACCTTCAGGGGCTGGAAACACCATATATTTT
TRBV7-9	TRBJ1-5	-	-	CASSPGEQTYSNQPQHF	TGTGCCAGCAGCCCCGGGGAGCAGACTTATAGCAATCAGCCCCAGCATTTT
TRBV19	TRBJ1-1	-	-	CASSIGVSNTEAFF	TGTGCCAGTAGTATAGGCGTTTCGAACACTGAAGCTTTCTTT
TRBV5-6	TRBJ1-2	-	-	CASSLEAVNRGYTF	TGTGCCAGCAGCTTGGAGGCTGTGAACCGGGGCTACACCTTC
TRBV19	TRBJ1-1	-	TRBD1	CASSIGWDRGQGTEAFF	TGTGCCAGTAGTATCGGCTGGGACAGGGGGCAGGGCACTGAAGCTTTCTTT
TRBV6-1	TRBJ1-2	few	TRBD1	CASSALRTGGSYGYTF	TGTGCCAGCAGTGCCCTCAGGACAGGGGGGAGCTATGGCTACACCTTC
TRBV9	TRBJ1-2	once	TRBD1	CASSPGTGEAYGYTF	TGTGCCAGCAGCCCCGGGACAGGGGAGGCCTATGGCTACACCTTC
TRBV7-2	TRBJ2-1	-	-	CASSFSLGTENEQFF	TGTGCCAGCAGCTTTTCTTTAGGGACTGAAAATGAGCAGTTCTTC
TRBV6-6	TRBJ1-6	-	TRBD1	CASSYVQGGSPLHF	TGTGCCAGCAGTTACGTACAGGGGGGTTCACCCCTCCACTTT
TRBV23-1	TRBJ1-4	-	TRBD1	CASSQSRTGDEKLFF	TGCGCCAGCAGTCAATCCCGGACAGGGGATGAAAAACTGTTTTTT
TRBV7-2	TRBJ2-3	few	TRBD2	CASRLFSGRAKDTQYF	TGTGCCAGCCGCCTATTCAGCGGGAGGGCTAAAGATACGCAGTATTTT
TRBV4-1	TRBJ1-2	-	-	CASSQDPVNYGYTF	TGCGCCAGCAGCCAAGATCCAGTTAACTATGGCTACACCTTC
TRBV2	TRBJ1-5	-	-	CASSEGTSGLQPQHF	TGTGCCAGCAGTGAAGGAACGTCGGGCTTACAGCCCCAGCATTTT
TRBV5-6	TRBJ2-3	-	TRBD2	CASSLERGGSTDTQYF	TGTGCCAGCAGCTTGGAACGGGGGGGAAGCACAGATACGCAGTATTTT
TRBV5-6	TRBJ2-7	-	TRBD2	CASSWGTSGRLTYEQYF	TGTGCCAGCAGCTGGGGGACTAGCGGGAGATTAACCTACGAGCAGTACTTC
TRBV27	TRBJ2-5	-	-	CASRVGTQETQYF	TGTGCCAGCAGGGTAGGGACTCAAGAGACCCAGTACTTC
TRBV10-3	TRBJ1-1	few	-	CAISGPANTEAFF	TGTGCCATCAGTGGGCCGGCGAACACTGAAGCTTTCTTT
TRBV6-6	TRBJ1-2	-	TRBD1	CASSRTGGRSNYGYTF	TGTGCCAGCAGCCGGACAGGGGGCCGTTCCAACTATGGCTACACCTTC
TRBV19	TRBJ1-3	once	-	CASSRQGTGNTIYF	TGTGCCAGTAGTCGCCAGGGGACGGGAAACACCATATATTTT
TRBV4-3	TRBJ2-2	-	-	CASSQGSGTGEPFF	TGCGCCAGCAGCCAGGGGTCGGGCACCGGGGAGCCGTTTTTT
TRBV4-1	TRBJ2-7	-	TRBD1	CASSPRDSLSYEQYF	TGCGCCAGCAGCCCCCGGGACAGCCTCTCCTACGAGCAGTACTTC
TRBV5-1	TRBJ1-1	-	-	CASSLWGWNTEAFF	TGCGCCAGCAGCTTGTGGGGATGGAACACTGAAGCTTTCTTT
TRBV30	TRBJ2-7	-	TRBD1	CAWSVRGTGRYYEQYF	TGTGCCTGGAGTGTACGGGGGACAGGAAGATACTACGAGCAGTACTTC
TRBV9	TRBJ2-1	-	TRBD2	CASTLAGGSYNEQFF	TGTGCCAGTACCCTAGCGGGGGGTAGTTACAATGAGCAGTTCTTC
TRBV7-9	TRBJ2-3	-	TRBD2	CARSAGGLHSSTDTQYF	TGTGCCAGATCAGCGGGGGGCCTCCATTCTAGCACAGATACGCAGTATTTT